Listed below are T cell receptor beta chains from one sample, sequenced in a study of cytomegalovirus exposure and HLA in healthy donors. The table came from immunoSEQ multiplex PCR; TCRdb's copy has only in-frame clones and leaves some out. Altogether approximately 120,000 clones are present, roughly a sixth being singletons, with the ten largest covering around 2.6%. Source material: PBMCs. These receptors all come from a female donor in good health and CMV-seropositive. Both conserved end residues are part of each CDR3. The D gene is left open where the match is weak. Size is stated for part of the rows, as once, few or many counts, or as a class when the clone is expanded.

>TRBV30|TRBJ2-3|15|TRBD2|-
CAWSGTSGYTDTQYF
TGTGCCTGGAGTGGCACTAGCGGCTACACAGATACGCAGTATTTT
>TRBV5-6|TRBJ1-6|19|-|-
CASSSTKFTGTVVGSPLHF
TGTGCCAGCAGCTCGACCAAGTTTACAGGGACGGTAGTAGGTTCACCCCTCCACTTT
>TRBV9|TRBJ1-4|15|-|few
CASSVAPRADEKLFF
TGTGCCAGCAGCGTAGCTCCCAGGGCTGATGAAAAACTGTTTTTT
>TRBV2|TRBJ1-2|11|-|-
CASKKGERYTF
TGTGCCAGCAAGAAGGGGGAACGCTACACCTTC
>TRBV18|TRBJ1-2|19|-|few
CASSKMARNRQATAYGYTF
TGTGCCAGCTCAAAGATGGCCAGGAACAGGCAGGCCACGGCTTATGGCTACACCTTC
>TRBV19|TRBJ2-3|15|TRBD1|few
CASSIDLGGADTQYF
TGTGCCAGTAGTATAGATCTAGGGGGCGCAGATACGCAGTATTTT
>TRBV19|TRBJ1-3|13|-|few
CASSMGPGNTIYF
TGTGCCAGTAGCATGGGGCCTGGAAACACCATATATTTT
>TRBV27|TRBJ2-7|14|-|few
CASSLQGPRGEQYF
TGTGCCAGCAGTTTACAAGGACCCCGAGGGGAGCAGTACTTC
>TRBV7-9|TRBJ2-1|14|-|-
CASSFRNLRQVMFF
TGTGCCAGCAGCTTCCGTAATCTTAGACAGGTAATGTTCTTC
>TRBV27|TRBJ2-7|11|-|few
CASSNTLEQYF
TGTGCCAGCAGTAATACTCTCGAGCAGTACTTC
>TRBV19|TRBJ2-3|15|TRBD1|-
CASSLRDRGTDTQYF
TGTGCCAGTAGTCTTCGGGACAGGGGCACAGATACGCAGTATTTT
>TRBV7-9|TRBJ2-7|16|TRBD1|-
CASSLGAGGTIYEQYF
TGTGCCAGCAGCTTAGGCGCAGGGGGCACCATCTACGAGCAGTACTTC
>TRBV27|TRBJ2-1|17|-|-
CASSSSPGSRPYNEQFF
TGTGCCAGCAGTTCGTCCCCGGGAAGTCGACCCTACAATGAGCAGTTCTTC
>TRBV2|TRBJ2-1|13|-|few
CASRGGAYNEQFF
TGTGCCAGCAGGGGAGGAGCCTACAATGAGCAGTTCTTC
>TRBV19|TRBJ1-4|15|TRBD1|-
CASSITGTDNEKLFF
TGTGCCAGTAGTATTACCGGGACAGACAATGAAAAACTGTTTTTT
>TRBV4-1|TRBJ1-5|16|TRBD1|-
CASSQGGSRGQQPQHF
TGCGCCAGCAGCCAGGGGGGCTCCAGGGGGCAACAGCCCCAGCATTTT
>TRBV5-3|TRBJ1-2|14|TRBD1|few
CARSPRDRGNGYTF
TGTGCCAGAAGCCCCCGGGACAGGGGCAATGGCTACACCTTC
>TRBV28|TRBJ2-1|15|-|few
CASSLGGAQYNEQFF
TGTGCCAGCAGTCTTGGGGGGGCTCAATACAATGAGCAGTTCTTC
>TRBV28|TRBJ1-4|15|-|-
CASSFPGQPGEKLFF
TGTGCCAGCAGTTTCCCCGGACAGCCAGGAGAAAAACTGTTTTTT
>TRBV4-1|TRBJ2-7|17|TRBD2|once
CASSQDVPGGALYEQYF
TGCGCCAGCAGCCAAGATGTCCCCGGGGGGGCTCTCTACGAGCAGTACTTC
>TRBV11-2|TRBJ1-2|14|-|many
CASSRWTANYGYTF
TGTGCCAGCAGCCGCTGGACAGCCAACTATGGCTACACCTTC
>TRBV29-1|TRBJ2-3|13|-|-
CSVEEWGEDTQYF
TGCAGCGTTGAAGAGTGGGGGGAAGATACGCAGTATTTT
>TRBV6-5|TRBJ1-3|15|TRBD1|few
CASSHRTGQGNTIYF
TGTGCCAGCAGCCATCGGACAGGGCAAGGAAACACCATATATTTT
>TRBV7-2|TRBJ1-1|13|-|-
CASSLAHRAEAFF
TGTGCCAGCAGCTTAGCGCACAGGGCTGAAGCTTTCTTT
>TRBV9|TRBJ2-7|14|-|-
CASSPAGGKTEQYF
TGTGCCAGCAGCCCAGCAGGCGGGAAGACTGAGCAGTACTTC
>TRBV5-4|TRBJ2-7|15|TRBD2|few
CASSRSGVSSYEQYF
TGTGCCAGCAGCCGTAGCGGGGTAAGCTCCTACGAGCAGTACTTC
>TRBV30|TRBJ2-7|15|TRBD1|-
CAWSGSDRRSYEQYF
TGTGCCTGGAGTGGGTCGGACAGGAGATCCTACGAGCAGTACTTC
>TRBV19|TRBJ2-3|17|TRBD2|-
CASSIVWASGREPTQYF
TGTGCCAGTAGTATTGTTTGGGCTAGCGGGAGGGAACCAACGCAGTATTTT
>TRBV2|TRBJ1-1|14|-|-
CASSEEGGRTEAFF
TGTGCCAGCAGTGAAGAGGGAGGGAGGACTGAAGCTTTCTTT
>TRBV29-1|TRBJ1-2|13|-|few
CSVRRGVNYGYTF
TGCAGCGTCCGACGGGGGGTGAACTATGGCTACACCTTC
>TRBV16|TRBJ1-3|19|-|few
CASSQRVVTPLISGNTIYF
TGTGCCAGCAGCCAACGGGTAGTGACTCCGCTAATCTCTGGAAACACCATATATTTT
>TRBV28|TRBJ2-7|19|TRBD1|-
CASSSIYAGDSPKSYEQYF
TGTGCCAGCAGTTCTATTTACGCCGGGGACAGCCCAAAGTCCTACGAGCAGTACTTC
>TRBV19|TRBJ2-1|15|TRBD2|-
CASSTRLAGNNEQFF
TGTGCCAGTAGTACAAGACTAGCGGGTAACAATGAGCAGTTCTTC
>TRBV28|TRBJ2-7|13|TRBD1|-
CASVIPGQYEQYF
TGTGCCAGCGTGATACCGGGACAGTACGAGCAGTACTTC
>TRBV14|TRBJ2-1|15|TRBD2|-
CASRRSSGRLNEQFF
TGTGCCAGCAGACGTTCTAGCGGGAGGTTAAATGAGCAGTTCTTC
>TRBV7-2|TRBJ2-5|13|-|-
CASSTDYYGSQYF
TGTGCCAGCAGCACGGACTACTACGGGTCCCAGTACTTC
>TRBV4-3|TRBJ2-5|16|TRBD1|-
CASSQHPTGVQETQYF
TGCGCCAGCAGCCAACACCCGACAGGGGTCCAAGAGACCCAGTACTTC
>TRBV9|TRBJ1-3|12|-|-
CASSANGNTIYF
TGTGCCAGCAGCGCCAATGGAAACACCATATATTTT
>TRBV7-8|TRBJ2-5|15|-|few
CASSPMFPYQETQYF
TGTGCCAGCAGCCCTATGTTTCCATACCAAGAGACCCAGTACTTC
>TRBV18|TRBJ2-5|14|-|few
CASSPTPSGETQYF
-
>TRBV29-1|TRBJ2-1|16|TRBD2|-
CSVEDRSGGSYNEQFF
TGCAGCGTTGAAGATAGGAGCGGGGGTTCCTACAATGAGCAGTTCTTC
>TRBV4-3|TRBJ2-7|16|TRBD2|-
CANSRVGLAATYEQYF
TGCGCCAACAGCCGGGTCGGACTAGCGGCAACCTACGAGCAGTACTTC
>TRBV7-9|TRBJ2-1|15|TRBD2|-
CASSPTSGAYNEQFF
TGTGCCAGCAGCCCAACTAGCGGGGCCTACAATGAGCAGTTCTTC
>TRBV13|TRBJ1-6|17|-|-
CASSLALSERSGSPLHF
TGTGCCAGCAGCTTGGCCCTATCTGAACGGTCGGGTTCACCCCTCCACTTT
>TRBV5-1|TRBJ2-4|12|TRBD1|few
CASSWTGTEQYF
TGCGCCAGCAGCTGGACAGGGACAGAACAGTACTTC
>TRBV5-1|TRBJ1-4|15|-|few
CASSLARGANEKLFF
TGCGCCAGCAGCTTGGCCAGGGGAGCTAATGAAAAACTGTTTTTT
>TRBV19|TRBJ2-7|15|TRBD2|-
CASSITSGQSYEQYF
TGTGCCAGTAGTATTACTAGCGGACAATCCTACGAGCAGTACTTC
>TRBV5-1|TRBJ2-2|16|TRBD1|few
CASSLGWAGGIGELFF
TGCGCCAGCAGCTTGGGCTGGGCAGGGGGCATCGGGGAGCTGTTTTTT
>TRBV7-2|TRBJ1-6|14|TRBD1|few
CASSWDRGNSPLHF
TGTGCCAGCAGTTGGGACAGGGGTAATTCACCCCTCCACTTT
>TRBV27|TRBJ1-1|15|-|few
CASSPMDSANTEAFF
TGTGCCAGCAGTCCCATGGACAGCGCGAACACTGAAGCTTTCTTT